The 10 T cell receptor beta chains listed next were all sequenced from one sample in a study of blood T cells in healthy people across ages (dated by TCRdb to the mid-2010s). Library creation used 5' RACE. TCRdb names Illumina HiSeq 2500 as the instrument used. A second PCR of roughly 6 to 11 cycles was run with a J-beta primer mix and a sample-barcoded 5' primer. TCRdb reanalyzed the raw reads on its own, using fastp at Q25 for trimming and MiXCR for clone calling, and kept in-frame beta chains. Rows matching on CDR3 protein sequence are summarized as one entry with the most common DNA and genes. This sample gives about 750,000 distinct CDR3 sequences in total; about 53% of them show up just once. About 42% of the sample is in the top ten clones. The sample consisted of blood. These receptors all come from a man at least 80 years old in good health.

This chain connects TRBV3-1 to TRBJ2-5; 7 bases agree with TRBD2. Germline-derived CDR1 and CDR2 are LGHDT and YNNKEL (reference sequence). The trim removed 0 bases at V and 4 bases at J, leaving 2 bases unmatched. CDR3 length: 14 residues. CDR3 coding DNA: TGTGCCAGCAGCCAAGAGGCTAGCGGAGAGACCCAGTACTTC. It encodes CASSQEASGETQYF.

This chain joins TRBV13 and TRBJ2-1; 10 bases fit TRBD1. The ends lost 5 bases at V and 7 bases at J; junction bases unmatched: 8. This CDR3 is built from 15 residues. Germline loops: CDR1 PRHDT, CDR2 FYEKMQ (reference sequence). CDR3 sequence: CASSPPDRGWNEQFF. The DNA of the CDR3 is TGTGCCAGCAGCCCTCCGGACAGGGGGTGGAATGAGCAGTTCTTC.

The genes are TRBV12-3 or TRBV12-4 and TRBJ2-1; D gene ambiguous. Trimming cost V 2 bases and J 3 bases, with 5 bases left between them. The CDR3 covers 13 residues. Here the CDR3 DNA reads TGTGCCAGCAGTTTAAGCAACTACAATGAGCAGTTCTTC. This gives the protein CASSLSNYNEQFF.

Only one count was recorded for this clonotype. The chain links TRBV4-1 to TRBJ2-7; maybe TRBD1 (7 bases). With 0 bases removed from V and 3 bases from J, the gap between germline ends came to 18 bases. The germline V gene encodes CDR1 MGHRA and CDR2 YSYEKL. This CDR3 is 17 amino acids long. CDR3 sequence: CASSQEGGQRRVYEQYF. The CDR3 DNA is TGCGCCAGCAGCCAAGAGGGGGGACAGCGGAGGGTCTACGAGCAGTACTTC.

This clonotype showed up just a few times. J is TRBJ2-5 and V is TRBV29-1; tentatively, D is TRBD2 (6 bases). V lost 4 bases and J 4 bases, leaving 13 bases between the germline ends. This CDR3 has 13 amino acids. Germline CDR1 reads SQVTM; CDR2 reads ANQGSEA. CDR3 sequence: CSVGTGSRETQYF. The CDR3 DNA reads TGCAGCGTTGGGACCGGGAGCCGAGAGACCCAGTACTTC.

The chain uses TRBV6-5 and TRBJ1-4, with D unresolved. Between the trimmed V and J ends, which lost 4 bases and 5 bases, there was a span of 11 bases. Germline V gives CDR1 MNHEY, CDR2 SVGAGI. The CDR3 is 14 amino acids. The CDR3 DNA reads TGTGCCAGCAGTTCTGGACCGTTGAATGAAAAACTGTTTTTT. This translates into CASSSGPLNEKLFF.

The chain employs TRBV15 and TRBJ2-1; maybe TRBD1 (6 bases). The CDR3 contains 15 residues. The germline V and J ends were trimmed by 0 bases and 5 bases, with 11 bases remaining between them. From germline, CDR1 is LNHNV and CDR2 YYDKDF (reference sequence). This chain's CDR3 is CATSREQGRNNEQFF. CDR3 sequence (DNA): TGTGCCACCAGCAGAGAACAGGGTCGAAACAATGAGCAGTTCTTC.

The chain uses TRBV5-1 and TRBJ1-2; D uncertain. The CDR3 is 16 residues long. Trimming took off 0 bases at V and 9 bases at J, with 21 bases between the two ends. Per the germline V gene, CDR1 is SGHRS and CDR2 is YFSETQ. CDR3 residues: CASSLGDVSLTGCYTF. The DNA of the CDR3 is TGCGCCAGCAGCTTGGGGGATGTATCCCTAACTGGTTGCTACACCTTC.

This clonotype has just a few counts. The chain employs TRBV20-1 and TRBJ2-1; TRBD2 agrees at 10 bases. The CDR3 contains 15 residues. The V gene end was trimmed by 5 bases and the J gene end by 7 bases; junction bases not matched to a gene: 11. Germline CDR1 and CDR2: DFQATT and SNEGSKA (reference sequence). The CDR3: CSAWKREGLKNEQFF. The CDR3 DNA is TGCAGTGCTTGGAAGCGGGAGGGCCTCAAGAATGAGCAGTTCTTC.

V is TRBV15 and J is TRBJ2-1; the D gene is possibly TRBD2 (5 bases). This CDR3 has 14 amino acids. Trimming cost V 0 bases and J 6 bases, with 9 bases left between them. The germline V gene encodes CDR1 LNHNV and CDR2 YYDKDF (reference sequence). The CDR3 reads CATSRDLAGNEQFF. In nucleotides, the CDR3 is TGTGCCACCAGCAGAGATCTAGCTGGCAATGAGCAGTTCTTC.